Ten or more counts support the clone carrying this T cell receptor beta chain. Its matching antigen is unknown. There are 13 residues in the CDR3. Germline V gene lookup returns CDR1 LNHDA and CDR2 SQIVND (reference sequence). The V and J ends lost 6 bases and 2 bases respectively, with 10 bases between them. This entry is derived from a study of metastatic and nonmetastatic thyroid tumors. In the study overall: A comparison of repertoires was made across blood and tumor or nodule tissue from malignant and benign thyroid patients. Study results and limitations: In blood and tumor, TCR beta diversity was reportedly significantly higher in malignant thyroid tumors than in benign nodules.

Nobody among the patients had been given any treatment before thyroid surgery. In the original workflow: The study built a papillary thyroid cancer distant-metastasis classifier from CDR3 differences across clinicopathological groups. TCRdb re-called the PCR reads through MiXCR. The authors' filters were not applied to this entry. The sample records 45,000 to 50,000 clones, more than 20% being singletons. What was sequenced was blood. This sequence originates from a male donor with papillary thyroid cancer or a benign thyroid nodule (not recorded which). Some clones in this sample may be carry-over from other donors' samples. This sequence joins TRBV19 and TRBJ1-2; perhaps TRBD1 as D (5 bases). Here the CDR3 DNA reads TGTGCCAGTAGAGCAGGGCCCAACTATGGCTACACCTTC. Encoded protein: CASRAGPNYGYTF.